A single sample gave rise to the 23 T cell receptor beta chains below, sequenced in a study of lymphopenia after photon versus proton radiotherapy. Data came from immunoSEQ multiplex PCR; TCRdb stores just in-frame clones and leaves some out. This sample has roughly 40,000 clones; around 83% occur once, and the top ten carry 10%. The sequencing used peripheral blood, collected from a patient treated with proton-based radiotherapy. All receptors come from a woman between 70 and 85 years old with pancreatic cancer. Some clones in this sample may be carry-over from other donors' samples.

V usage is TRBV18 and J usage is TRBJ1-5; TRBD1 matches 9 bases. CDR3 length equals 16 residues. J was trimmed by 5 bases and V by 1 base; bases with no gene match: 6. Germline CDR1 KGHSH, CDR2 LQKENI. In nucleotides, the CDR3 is TGTGCCAGCTCACCACAGGACAGGGGTATGGATCAGCCCCAGCATTTT. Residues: CASSPQDRGMDQPQHF.

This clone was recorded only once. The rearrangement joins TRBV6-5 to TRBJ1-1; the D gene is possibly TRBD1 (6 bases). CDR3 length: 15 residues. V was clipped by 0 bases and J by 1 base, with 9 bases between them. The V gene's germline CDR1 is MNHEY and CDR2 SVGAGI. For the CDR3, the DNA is TGTGCCAGCAGTTACTCGGGGGCCGAGAACACTGAAGCTTTCTTT. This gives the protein CASSYSGAENTEAFF.

CDR3 loop: CASSKVGGAGYQPQHF. The CDR3, as DNA: TGTGCCAGCAGCAAAGTGGGGGGGGCAGGGTATCAGCCCCAGCATTTT. The chain uses TRBV21-1 and TRBJ1-5. TRBV21-1 is noted as a pseudogene. The CDR3 totals 16 residues.

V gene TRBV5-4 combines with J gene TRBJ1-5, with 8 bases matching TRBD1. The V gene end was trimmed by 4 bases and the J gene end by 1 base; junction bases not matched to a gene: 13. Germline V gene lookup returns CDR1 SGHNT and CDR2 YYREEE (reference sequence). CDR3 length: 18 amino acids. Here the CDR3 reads CASSLNLSGGKSNQPQHF. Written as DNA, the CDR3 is TGTGCCAGCAGCCTAAACCTATCAGGGGGCAAAAGCAATCAGCCCCAGCATTTT.

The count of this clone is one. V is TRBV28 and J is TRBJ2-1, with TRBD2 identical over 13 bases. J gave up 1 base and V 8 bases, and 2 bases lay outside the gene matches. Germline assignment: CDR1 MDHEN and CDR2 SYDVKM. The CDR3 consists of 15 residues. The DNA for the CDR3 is TGTGCCAGCTGGACTAGCGGGGGTTCCTACAATGAGCAGTTCTTC. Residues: CASWTSGGSYNEQFF.

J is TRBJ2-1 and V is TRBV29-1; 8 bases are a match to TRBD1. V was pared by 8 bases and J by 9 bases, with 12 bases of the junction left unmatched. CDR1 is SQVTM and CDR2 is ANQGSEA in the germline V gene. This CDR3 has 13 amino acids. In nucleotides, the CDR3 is TGCAGCAGCGCCACAGGGGGTCCAACTGAGCAGTTCTTC. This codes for CSSATGGPTEQFF.

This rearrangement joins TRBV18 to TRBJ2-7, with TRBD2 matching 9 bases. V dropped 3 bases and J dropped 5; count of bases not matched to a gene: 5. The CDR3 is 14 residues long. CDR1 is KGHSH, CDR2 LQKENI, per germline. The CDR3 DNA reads TGTGCCAGCTCACCCTTAGCGGGAGAGGACGAGCAGTACTTC. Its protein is CASSPLAGEDEQYF.

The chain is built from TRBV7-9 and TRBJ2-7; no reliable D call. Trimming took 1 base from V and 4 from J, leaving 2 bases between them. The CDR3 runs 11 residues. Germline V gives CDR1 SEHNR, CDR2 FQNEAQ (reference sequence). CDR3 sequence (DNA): TGTGCCAGCAGCTTAGTATACGAGCAGTACTTC. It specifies CASSLVYEQYF.

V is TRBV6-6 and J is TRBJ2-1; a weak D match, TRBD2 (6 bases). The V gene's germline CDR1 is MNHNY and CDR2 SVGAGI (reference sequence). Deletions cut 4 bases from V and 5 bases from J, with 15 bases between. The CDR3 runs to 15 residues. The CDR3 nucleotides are TGTGCCAGCAGTTCCTTTGGGGGGTTAGACAATGAGCAGTTCTTC. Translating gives CASSSFGGLDNEQFF.

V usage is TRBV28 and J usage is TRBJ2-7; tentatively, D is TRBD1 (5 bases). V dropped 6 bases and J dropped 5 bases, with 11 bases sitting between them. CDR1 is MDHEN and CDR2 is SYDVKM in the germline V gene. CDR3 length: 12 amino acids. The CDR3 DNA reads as TGTGCCAGCAGCAGGGATCCCAACGAGCAGTACTTC. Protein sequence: CASSRDPNEQYF.

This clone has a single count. For the CDR3, the DNA is TGTGCCAGCAGCCCCAGTGGGGGGCGTGAAAAACTGTTTTTT. Translated: CASSPSGGREKLFF. The rearrangement uses TRBV28 and TRBJ1-4; possibly TRBD1 for D (6 bases). Germline V gene data show CDR1 as MDHEN and CDR2 as SYDVKM. This CDR3 is 14 amino acids long. V was shortened by 6 bases and J by 7 bases, with 15 bases between the two germline ends. Based on the CDR3 plus reference TRBV28 and TRBJ1-4, the full variable domain is DVKVTQSSRYLVKRTGEKVFLECVQDMDHENMFWYRQDPGLGLRLIYFSYDVKMKEKGDIPEGYSVSREKKERFSLILESASTNQTSMYLCASSPSGGREKLFFGSGTQLSVL.

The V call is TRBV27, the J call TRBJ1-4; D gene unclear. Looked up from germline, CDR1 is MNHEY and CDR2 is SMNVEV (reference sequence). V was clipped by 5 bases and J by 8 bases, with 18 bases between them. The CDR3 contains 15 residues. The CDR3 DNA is TGTGCCAGCAGTCCCGGAACCGACAACCGAGAAAAACTGTTTTTT. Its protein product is CASSPGTDNREKLFF. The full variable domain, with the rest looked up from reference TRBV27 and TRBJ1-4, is EAQVTQNPRYLITVTGKKLTVTCSQNMNHEYMSWYRQDPGLGLRQIYYSMNVEVTDKGDVPEGYKVSRKEKRNFPLILESPSPNQTSLYFCASSPGTDNREKLFFGSGTQLSVL.

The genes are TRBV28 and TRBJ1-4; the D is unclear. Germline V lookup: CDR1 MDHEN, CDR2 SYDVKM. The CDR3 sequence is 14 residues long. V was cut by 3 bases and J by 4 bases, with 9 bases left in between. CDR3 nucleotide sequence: TGTGCCAGCAGTTTTCGGGAGATTAATGAAAAACTGTTTTTT. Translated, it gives CASSFREINEKLFF.

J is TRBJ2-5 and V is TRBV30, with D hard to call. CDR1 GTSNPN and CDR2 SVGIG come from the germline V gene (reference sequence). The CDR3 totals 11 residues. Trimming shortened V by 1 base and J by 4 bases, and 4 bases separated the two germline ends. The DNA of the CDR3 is TGTGCCTGGAGTGCCCGAGAGACCCAGTACTTC. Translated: CAWSARETQYF.

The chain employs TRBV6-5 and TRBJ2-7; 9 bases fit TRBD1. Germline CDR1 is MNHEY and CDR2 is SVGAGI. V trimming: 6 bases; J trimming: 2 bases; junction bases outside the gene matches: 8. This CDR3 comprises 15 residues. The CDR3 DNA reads TGTGCCAGCAGGGGGACCGGGACAGGGCCCTACGAGCAGTACTTC. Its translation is CASRGTGTGPYEQYF.

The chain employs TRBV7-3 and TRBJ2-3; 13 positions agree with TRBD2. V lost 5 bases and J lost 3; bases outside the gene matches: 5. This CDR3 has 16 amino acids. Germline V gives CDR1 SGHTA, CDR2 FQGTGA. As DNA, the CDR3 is TGTGCCAGCAGCCCCCCGGGACTAGCGGGGACAGATACGCAGTATTTT. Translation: CASSPPGLAGTDTQYF.

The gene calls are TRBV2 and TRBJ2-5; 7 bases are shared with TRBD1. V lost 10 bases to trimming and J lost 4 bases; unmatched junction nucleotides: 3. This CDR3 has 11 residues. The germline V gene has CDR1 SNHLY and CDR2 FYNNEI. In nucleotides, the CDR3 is TGTGCCACACGACAGGGAGAGACCCAGTACTTC. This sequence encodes CATRQGETQYF.

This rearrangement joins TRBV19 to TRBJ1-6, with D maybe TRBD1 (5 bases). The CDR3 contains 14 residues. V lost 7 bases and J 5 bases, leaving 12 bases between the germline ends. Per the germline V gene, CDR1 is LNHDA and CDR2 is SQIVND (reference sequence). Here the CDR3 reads CASNWGTDNSPLHF. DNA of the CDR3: TGTGCCAGTAACTGGGGGACGGATAATTCACCCCTCCACTTT.

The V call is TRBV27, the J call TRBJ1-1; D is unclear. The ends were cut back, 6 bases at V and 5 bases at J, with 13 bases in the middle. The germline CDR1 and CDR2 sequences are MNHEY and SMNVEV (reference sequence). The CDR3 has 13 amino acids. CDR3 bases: TGTGCCAGCAGACCCGACGGACTGACTGAAGCTTTCTTT. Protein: CASRPDGLTEAFF.

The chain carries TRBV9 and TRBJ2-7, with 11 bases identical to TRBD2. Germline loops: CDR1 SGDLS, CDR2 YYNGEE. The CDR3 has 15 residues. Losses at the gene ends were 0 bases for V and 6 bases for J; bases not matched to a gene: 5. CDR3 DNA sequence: TGTGCCAGCAGCGTAGCTAGTCTAGCGGGAGGCGAGCAGTACTTC. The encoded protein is CASSVASLAGGEQYF.

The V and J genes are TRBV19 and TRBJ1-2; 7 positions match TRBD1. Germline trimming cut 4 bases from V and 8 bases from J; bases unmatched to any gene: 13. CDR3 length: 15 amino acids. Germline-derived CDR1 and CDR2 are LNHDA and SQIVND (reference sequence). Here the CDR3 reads CASSTPEDRRGGYTF. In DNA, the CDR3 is TGTGCCAGTAGTACGCCCGAGGACAGGCGGGGAGGCTACACCTTC. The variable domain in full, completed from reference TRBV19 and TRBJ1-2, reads DGGITQSPKYLFRKEGQNVTLSCEQNLNHDAMYWYRQDPGQGLRLIYYSQIVNDFQKGDIAEGYSVSREKKESFPLTVTSAQKNPTAFYLCASSTPEDRRGGYTFGSGTRLTVV.

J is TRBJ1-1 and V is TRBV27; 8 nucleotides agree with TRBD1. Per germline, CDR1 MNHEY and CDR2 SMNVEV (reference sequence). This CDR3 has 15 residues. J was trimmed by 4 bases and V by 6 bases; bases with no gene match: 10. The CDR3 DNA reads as TGTGCCAGCAGACTGACAGGGGTTGCGGGCACTGAAGCTTTCTTT. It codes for CASRLTGVAGTEAFF.

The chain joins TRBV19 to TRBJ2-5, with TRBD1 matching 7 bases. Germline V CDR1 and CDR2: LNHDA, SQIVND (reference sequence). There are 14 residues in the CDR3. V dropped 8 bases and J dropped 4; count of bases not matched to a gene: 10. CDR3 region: CASGGQASSETQYF. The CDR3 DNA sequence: TGTGCCAGTGGTGGACAGGCCTCCTCAGAGACCCAGTACTTC.